This TCR beta chain was recovered during a study of T cell responses to AZD1222 COVID-19 vaccine. Findings and caveats of the study: Vaccine-associated CD4 TCRs ranged over spike, dominating at 160-218 and 743-854.

The protocol was immunoSEQ multiplex PCR, while the TCRdb copy is restricted to in-frame clones and leaves out a portion. Here the sample spans roughly 82,000 clones, roughly 81% being singletons. CDR1 SQVTM and CDR2 ANQGSEA come from the germline V gene. Trimming took off 5 bases at V and 4 bases at J, with 12 bases between the two ends. The CDR3 is 12 residues long. As regards this clone: The target antigen is unknown.

This sequence originates from an adult in good health. The J gene is TRBJ2-7, the V gene TRBV29-1; D possibly corresponds to TRBD2 (6 bases). Source: peripheral blood, taken on day 0 of AZD1222 vaccination. Here the CDR3 DNA reads TGCAGCGTTCGGGACTCTCGATACGAGCAGTACTTC. Translation: CSVRDSRYEQYF.